The 31 T cell receptor beta chains below all came from one sample that was sequenced in a study of blood T cell repertoires in COVID-19. Produced via immunoSEQ multiplex PCR; TCRdb's table is partial and in-frame only. The sample lists 200,000 or so clones; roughly nine tenths were seen once. The sequencing sample was made of PBMCs or T cells enriched from blood (not recorded which). The receptor source for this set is a woman between 40 and 55 years old with acute COVID-19.

J is TRBJ2-7 and V is TRBV10-3; D may be TRBD2 (6 bases). The CDR3 length is 13 residues. The V and J ends lost 10 bases and 0 bases respectively, with 13 bases between them. Germline assignment: CDR1 ENHRY and CDR2 SYGVKD. CDR3: CATTGELSYEQYF. The CDR3 DNA follows: TGTGCCACCACGGGGGAACTCTCCTACGAGCAGTACTTC.

This chain connects TRBV9 to TRBJ1-2; 8 bases align to TRBD1. V lost 4 bases and J lost 4; bases outside the gene matches: 9. Germline CDR1 is SGDLS and CDR2 is YYNGEE. CDR3 length: 15 residues. The CDR3 protein is CASSPYSTGGYGYTF. CDR3 in DNA: TGTGCCAGCAGCCCTTATTCTACAGGGGGCTATGGCTACACCTTC.

Here the CDR3 reads CASSPGQGAMGTQYF. CDR3 in DNA: TGCGCCAGCAGCCCCGGACAGGGGGCCATGGGTACGCAGTATTTT. This chain connects TRBV4-3 to TRBJ2-3; TRBD1 aligns across 11 bases. CDR1 is LGHNA and CDR2 is YSLEER in the germline V gene. This CDR3 is built from 15 residues. The junction had 8 bases not matched to a gene; V was cut back by 4 bases and J by 8 bases.

The chain has TRBV23-1 and TRBJ2-3, with 12 bases matching TRBD2. TRBV23-1 is an open reading frame, and its role is uncertain. Trimming cost V 11 bases and J 1 base; bases outside gene matches: 13. This CDR3 contains 17 residues. DNA of the CDR3: TGCGCCTGGGGGCGACTAGCGGGAGTGGAGGGCACAGATACGCAGTATTTT. The encoded protein is CAWGRLAGVEGTDTQYF.

This clone was seen a single time. The chain links TRBV6-1 to TRBJ1-5; D perhaps matches TRBD1 (6 bases). Germline-derived CDR1 and CDR2 are MNHNS and SASEGT. Trimming stripped 3 bases from V and 5 bases from J, with 17 bases between. This CDR3 is 16 amino acids long. CDR3 residues: CASSDPARGGYQPQHF. DNA for the CDR3: TGTGCCAGCAGTGATCCAGCGAGGGGGGGATATCAGCCCCAGCATTTT.

J is TRBJ1-1 and V is TRBV4-2, with 8 positions matching TRBD1. Looked up from germline, CDR1 is LGHNA and CDR2 is YNFKEQ. Unmatched junction bases numbered 6, after V lost 4 bases and J lost 5 bases. The CDR3 covers 14 residues. CDR3 region: CASSPLTGATEAFF. The CDR3 nucleotides read TGTGCCAGCAGCCCTTTGACAGGGGCTACTGAAGCTTTCTTT.

The chain couples TRBV6-2 or TRBV6-3 to TRBJ2-4; TRBD1 is a possible D gene (6 bases). The V gene's germline CDR1 is MNHEY and CDR2 SVGEGT. The CDR3 consists of 11 residues. Trimming took 5 bases from V and 9 from J, leaving 8 bases between them. In nucleotides, the CDR3 is TGTGCCAGCAGTGCACAGGGCATTCAGTACTTC. Protein sequence: CASSAQGIQYF.

The chain carries TRBV5-1 and TRBJ2-1, with a possible D match to TRBD2 (6 bases). This CDR3 contains 15 residues. CDR1 is SGHRS, CDR2 YFSETQ, per germline. Trimming cost V 0 bases and J 0 bases, with 7 bases left between them. The CDR3 DNA is TGCGCCAGCAGCTTGGACGGGAGCTCCTACAATGAGCAGTTCTTC. Translating it yields CASSLDGSSYNEQFF.

The V call is TRBV27, the J call TRBJ1-3; 11 nucleotides line up with TRBD1. The CDR3 is made up of 17 amino acids. In germline, CDR1 is MNHEY, CDR2 SMNVEV (reference sequence). The junction had 5 bases not matched to a gene; V was cut back by 4 bases and J by 0 bases. This CDR3 reads CASSSDRGPSSGNTIYF. In nucleotides, the CDR3 is TGTGCCAGCAGTTCGGACAGGGGGCCTTCCTCTGGAAACACCATATATTTT.

The gene calls are TRBV27 and TRBJ2-7; 11 nucleotides match TRBD2. V gave up 8 bases and J gave up 2 bases; unmatched junction bases: 8. Per germline, CDR1 MNHEY and CDR2 SMNVEV (reference sequence). The CDR3 loop spans 15 amino acids. CDR3 nucleotide sequence: TGTGCCAGCGAAGGTACTAGCGGGGGAACCTACGAGCAGTACTTC. It encodes CASEGTSGGTYEQYF.

The chain is built from TRBV5-1 and TRBJ2-4, with 7 bases fitting TRBD2. The length of the CDR3 is 15 residues. Looked up from germline, CDR1 is SGHRS and CDR2 is YFSETQ. V shed 0 bases, J shed 5 bases, and the junction held 5 bases outside the gene matches. CDR3: CASSLAGGPQNIQYF. The CDR3 DNA reads TGCGCCAGCAGCTTGGCGGGAGGCCCCCAAAACATTCAGTACTTC.

The rearrangement links TRBV4-3 to TRBJ2-3; D call uncertain. Germline assignment: CDR1 LGHNA and CDR2 YSLEER. The germline V and J ends were trimmed by 3 bases and 2 bases, with 6 bases remaining between them. CDR3 length: 13 amino acids. CDR3 in DNA: TGCGCCAGCAGCCATGGCTTCACAGATACGCAGTATTTT. Its protein is CASSHGFTDTQYF.

This clone was recorded a few times. The chain links TRBV2 to TRBJ1-4; D remains ambiguous. The CDR3 length is 14 residues. Trimming left V 2 bases short and J 8 bases short, with 12 bases between. Per germline, CDR1 SNHLY and CDR2 FYNNEI. Here the CDR3 DNA reads TGTGCCAGCAGTGAACTCACTTCCCGGGAAAAACTGTTTTTT. Translated: CASSELTSREKLFF. Supplemented by reference TRBV2 and TRBJ1-4, the full variable domain reads EPEVTQTPSHQVTQMGQEVILRCVPISNHLYFYWYRQILGQKVEFLVSFYNNEISEKSEIFDDQFSVERPDGSNFTLKIRSTKLEDSAMYFCASSELTSREKLFFGSGTQLSVL.

CDR3 nucleotide sequence: TGTGCCAGCAGTTCCGGTTTGAGGGGGCTAACTCCGCTTTGGGGCTACACCTTC. Translated, it gives CASSSGLRGLTPLWGYTF. This chain joins TRBV27 and TRBJ1-2; 7 bases are shared with TRBD1. V was pared by 4 bases and J by 8 bases, with 22 bases of the junction left unmatched. From germline, CDR1 is MNHEY and CDR2 SMNVEV (reference sequence). The CDR3 totals 18 residues.

This sequence joins TRBV25-1 and TRBJ2-7; 9 bases are a match to TRBD1. This CDR3 comprises 16 residues. Germline V gene data show CDR1 as MGHDK and CDR2 as SYGVNS. V shed 3 bases and J 1 base; nucleotides not matched to a gene: 7. The CDR3 sequence is CASSDTLTGGSYEQYF. DNA for the CDR3: TGTGCCAGCAGTGATACTTTGACAGGGGGATCCTACGAGCAGTACTTC.

The rearrangement uses TRBV27 and TRBJ2-7; unclear D gene. Trimming removed 2 bases at V and 3 bases at J, with 14 bases between. There are 15 residues in the CDR3. CDR1 and CDR2 (germline): MNHEY, SMNVEV (reference sequence). The CDR3 DNA sequence: TGTGCCAGCAGTTTAGCGTCATCGCATTACTACGAGCAGTACTTC. This gives the protein CASSLASSHYYEQYF.

The rearrangement links TRBV18 to TRBJ2-3; 12 nucleotides match TRBD2. The CDR3 is 18 residues long. Germline CDR1 and CDR2: KGHSH and LQKENI. V dropped 2 bases and J dropped 2; count of bases not matched to a gene: 8. The CDR3, as DNA: TGTGCCAGCTCACCAGTGCTAGCGGGAGGGCGCAACACAGATACGCAGTATTTT. Its translation: CASSPVLAGGRNTDTQYF.

The rearrangement links TRBV27 to TRBJ2-1; 7 bases align to TRBD1. The germline V gene encodes CDR1 MNHEY and CDR2 SMNVEV (reference sequence). J was trimmed by 4 bases and V by 5 bases; bases with no gene match: 8. The CDR3 has 15 residues. This chain's CDR3 is CASSKKTGLYNEQFF. As DNA, the CDR3 is TGTGCCAGCAGTAAAAAGACAGGGTTATACAATGAGCAGTTCTTC.

The chain combines TRBV2 with TRBJ2-2; possibly TRBD2 for D (6 bases). There are 16 residues in the CDR3. Trimming took 2 bases from V and 4 from J, leaving 14 bases between them. Per the germline V gene, CDR1 is SNHLY and CDR2 is FYNNEI. Written as DNA, the CDR3 is TGTGCCAGCAGTGAAACGGTCGGGAGCGGCACCGGGGAGCTGTTTTTT. It encodes CASSETVGSGTGELFF.

V usage is TRBV6-6 and J usage is TRBJ1-2; D might be TRBD1 (6 bases). V lost 2 bases and J 7 bases, leaving 17 bases between the germline ends. The CDR3 sequence is 15 residues long. CDR1 and CDR2 (germline): MNHNY, SVGAGI (reference sequence). The CDR3 sequence: CASSYGGGQKGGYTF. The CDR3 DNA follows: TGTGCCAGCAGTTACGGGGGGGGGCAGAAAGGTGGCTACACCTTC.

The rearrangement uses TRBV9 and TRBJ1-2; a weak D match, TRBD1 (6 bases). This CDR3 has 15 residues. Trimming removed 3 bases from V and 4 bases from J, with 16 bases in between. CDR1 and CDR2 from the germline V gene are SGDLS and YYNGEE. The CDR3 bases are TGTGCCAGCAGCGCTGGGGGGGGCGCATCCTATGGCTACACCTTC. Its protein is CASSAGGGASYGYTF. Full variable domain (rest looked up from reference TRBV9 and TRBJ1-2): DSGVTQTPKHLITATGQRVTLRCSPRSGDLSVYWYQQSLDQGLQFLIQYYNGEERAKGNILERFSAQQFPDLHSELNLSSLELGDSALYFCASSAGGGASYGYTFGSGTRLTVV.

V is TRBV11-2 and J is TRBJ2-3; no clear D gene. Trimming took off 5 bases at V and 2 bases at J, with 17 bases between the two ends. Germline V gives CDR1 SGHAT, CDR2 FQNNGV. The CDR3 loop spans 16 amino acids. The CDR3 region has the DNA TGTGCCAGCAGCCCCACCGGAGTCATCAACACAGATACGCAGTATTTT. Translated, it gives CASSPTGVINTDTQYF.

This sequence joins TRBV19 and TRBJ2-7; TRBD1 agrees at 10 bases. The CDR3 length is 13 residues. V gave up 9 bases and J gave up 5 bases; unmatched junction bases: 7. Germline V gene lookup returns CDR1 LNHDA and CDR2 SQIVND (reference sequence). CDR3 sequence (DNA): TGTGCCAGCCGGGACAGGGGTTCTCACGAGCAGTACTTC. Amino acid sequence: CASRDRGSHEQYF.

The chain joins TRBV6-6 to TRBJ1-4, with D possibly TRBD1 on 5 matching bases. Germline assignment: CDR1 MNHNY and CDR2 SVGAGI (reference sequence). The CDR3 has 18 residues. V was trimmed by 5 bases and J by 3 bases, leaving 22 bases between them. The CDR3 bases are TGTGCCAGCAGTCTAGGGCCCTCTCAAGGGGTAGCTAATGAAAAACTGTTTTTT. Its translation: CASSLGPSQGVANEKLFF.

V usage is TRBV5-1 and J usage is TRBJ2-3; TRBD1 matches at 9 bases. The V gene end was trimmed by 4 bases and the J gene end by 0 bases; junction bases not matched to a gene: 9. Germline V gene sequence: CDR1 SGHRS, CDR2 YFSETQ. The CDR3 loop spans 17 amino acids. The CDR3: CASSPDIQGASTDTQYF. DNA of the CDR3: TGCGCCAGCAGCCCCGACATACAGGGGGCGAGCACAGATACGCAGTATTTT.

The chain combines TRBV7-9 with TRBJ1-1; no clear D gene. Trimming left V 5 bases short and J 7 bases short, with 5 bases between. Germline CDR1 and CDR2: SEHNR and FQNEAQ (reference sequence). The CDR3 is 10 amino acids. Here the CDR3 DNA reads TGTGCCAGCAGCCAGATTGAAGCTTTCTTT. Translation gives CASSQIEAFF. Filled out from reference TRBV7-9 and TRBJ1-1, the complete variable domain reads DTGVSQNPRHKITKRGQNVTFRCDPISEHNRLYWYRQTLGQGPEFLTYFQNEAQLEKSRLLSDRFSAERPKGSFSTLEIQRTEQGDSAMYLCASSQIEAFFGQGTRLTVV.

The CDR3 DNA is TGTGCCAGCAGTGAATTGGCTAGCGGGTCCAATGAGCAGTTCTTC. Encoded protein: CASSELASGSNEQFF. The chain carries TRBV6-1 and TRBJ2-1; 8 bases match TRBD2. This CDR3 contains 15 residues. Trimming at V came to 2 bases and at J to 6 bases, leaving 6 bases not matched to a gene. CDR1 is MNHNS and CDR2 is SASEGT in the germline V gene.

The count of this clone is one. The chain has TRBV19 and TRBJ1-2; D gene ambiguous. The CDR3 runs to 13 residues. Trimming cost V 0 bases and J 4 bases, with 6 bases left between them. In germline, CDR1 is LNHDA, CDR2 SQIVND (reference sequence). The CDR3 protein is CASSIDRSYGYTF. CDR3 nucleotides: TGTGCCAGTAGTATAGACAGAAGCTATGGCTACACCTTC.

This chain links TRBV6-5 with TRBJ2-7; 11 bases agree with TRBD1. CDR3 size: 15 residues. CDR1 and CDR2 from the germline V gene are MNHEY and SVGAGI. The junction had 4 bases not matched to a gene; V was cut back by 0 bases and J by 6 bases. CDR3 loop: CASSYSGDRGGEQYF. DNA for the CDR3: TGTGCCAGCAGTTACTCAGGGGACAGGGGGGGCGAGCAGTACTTC.

This chain links TRBV18 with TRBJ2-1, with 12 bases aligning to TRBD2. Germline CDR1 and CDR2: KGHSH and LQKENI. The ends lost 3 bases at V and 1 base at J; junction bases unmatched: 1. The CDR3 runs 16 residues. CDR3 nucleotide sequence: TGTGCCAGCTCACCTACTAGCGGGAGGTCCTACAATGAGCAGTTCTTC. It codes for CASSPTSGRSYNEQFF.

This clone has only one observation. The chain links TRBV19 to TRBJ2-7; TRBD1 agrees at 7 bases. CDR1 and CDR2 (germline): LNHDA, SQIVND (reference sequence). The CDR3 length is 14 residues. V lost 2 bases and J lost 3; bases outside the gene matches: 4. The CDR3 loop is CASSIRDSLYEQYF. CDR3 bases: TGTGCCAGTAGTATACGGGACAGTCTCTACGAGCAGTACTTC.